This T cell receptor beta chain came from a study of blood T cell repertoires in COVID-19. About the study: There were acute and convalescent COVID-19 samples, and they came from the United States, Italy and Spain. Sources were T cells, B-cell-depleted T cells, or PBMCs; the material itself was cDNA or gDNA.

Authors' methods: Amplification from reference gene primers served as the basis for estimated nucleated cell counts. Sequencing used immunoSEQ multiplex PCR; TCRdb keeps in-frame clones, though not all of them. That table gives V, J and clone size, and the DNA gave D and trimming. In the table there are tens of thousands of clones, roughly 84% of which are singletons. This CDR3 has 13 residues. Germline lookup yields CDR1 MNHNS and CDR2 SASEGT. V was trimmed by 3 bases and J by 8 bases, leaving 13 bases between them. This sequence was found in a woman aged 55-75 years with acute or convalescent COVID-19. The sequenced sample consisted of peripheral blood. This rearrangement joins TRBV6-1 to TRBJ1-2, with D perhaps matching TRBD1 (5 bases). The CDR3 sequence: CASSDLRGDGYTF. CDR3 DNA sequence: TGTGCCAGCAGTGATTTACGGGGGGACGGCTACACCTTC.